The rows below give T cell receptor beta chains drawn from one sample of a study of blood T cell repertoires in COVID-19. Sequencing used immunoSEQ multiplex PCR; TCRdb keeps in-frame clones, though not all of them. This sample has about 70,000 clones, with more than 75% found just once. The sample consisted of peripheral blood. Source of these receptors: a woman in her 70s with acute or convalescent COVID-19. The CDR3 runs from the conserved cysteine through the conserved F or W. A D gene is named only where the DNA matches it firmly. Rows give clone size only sometimes, using once, few, many, or a class for an expanded clone.

>NA|NA|TRBJ1-4|TRBV11-2
TGTGCCAGCAGCTTGCACAGGGTGGAAAAACTGTTTTTT
CASSLHRVEKLFF
>NA|NA|TRBJ1-1|TRBV10-3
TGTGCCATCAGTGAGGGGGGGGCAGGGGCTAACACTGAAGCTTTCTTT
CAISEGGAGANTEAFF
>NA|NA|TRBJ2-2|TRBV5-1
TGCGCCAGCAGCTGGATCGGCAGGGGTGACACCGGGGAGCTGTTTTTT
CASSWIGRGDTGELFF
>NA|TRBD2|TRBJ2-2|TRBV19
TGTGCCAGTAGTACCAGAATAGGACTAGCGGGAGGGCGCGCGAACACCGGGGAGCTGTTTTTT
CASSTRIGLAGGRANTGELFF
>NA|TRBD1|TRBJ1-1|TRBV10-3
TGTGCCACTTCTGACAGGGAAGGGACTGAAGCTTTCTTT
CATSDREGTEAFF
>NA|NA|TRBJ1-2|TRBV19
TGTGCCAGTAAGGAGGTGGCTGGGGGCCTCTATGGCTACACCTTC
CASKEVAGGLYGYTF
>NA|TRBD1|TRBJ1-1|TRBV3-1/TRBV3-2
TGTGCCAGCAGCCAAGCCAGGGGGCCGAACACTGAAGCTTTCTTT
CASSQARGPNTEAFF
>few|NA|TRBJ1-6|TRBV14
TGTGCCAGCAGCTCGACAGAACATACACCCCTCCACTTT
CASSSTEHTPLHF
>NA|NA|TRBJ1-1|TRBV3-1/TRBV3-2
TGTGCCAGCAGTTCCACACCGAACACTGAAGCTTTCTTT
CASSSTPNTEAFF
>few|NA|TRBJ2-1|TRBV19
TGTGCCAGTAGTATCTCGTCTAGCGGAGGGGGCTACAATGAGCAGTTCTTC
CASSISSSGGGYNEQFF
>once|TRBD1|TRBJ1-3|TRBV19
TGTGCCACCCGGGACAGAGGCACTGGAAACACCATATATTTT
CATRDRGTGNTIYF
>few|NA|TRBJ2-2|TRBV3-1/TRBV3-2
TGTGCCAGCAGCCTCGGGCAGGCGAGGGCTGGGGAGCTGTTTTTT
CASSLGQARAGELFF
>once|TRBD1|TRBJ2-4|TRBV27
TGTGCCAGCGGGAAAGACAGGGGGCGTAACATTCAGTACTTC
CASGKDRGRNIQYF
>NA|NA|TRBJ1-3|TRBV24-1
TGTGCCACCAGCCCGACAGGCCCCTCTGGAAACACCATATATTTT
CATSPTGPSGNTIYF
>NA|NA|TRBJ1-1|TRBV19
TGTGCCAGTAGTAACTATATGAACACTGAAGCTTTCTTT
CASSNYMNTEAFF
>many|NA|TRBJ1-3|TRBV7-2
TGTGCCAGCAGCTTAACGCAGCGATCTGGAAACACCATATATTTT
CASSLTQRSGNTIYF
>NA|NA|TRBJ1-1|TRBV12-3/TRBV12-4
TGTGCCAGCACCTCGAGTCGGAACACTGAAGCTTTCTTT
CASTSSRNTEAFF
>few|TRBD1|TRBJ2-7|TRBV30
TGTGCCTGCCCGGGACAGGGATCCTACGAGCAGTACTTC
CACPGQGSYEQYF
>NA|TRBD1|TRBJ1-5|TRBV28
TGTGCCAGCACGACAGGGGGCGATGGGCATCAGCCCCAGCATTTT
CASTTGGDGHQPQHF
>NA|TRBD1|TRBJ1-2|TRBV19
TGTGCCAGTAGCCTCGACAGGGTGGGTGGCTACACCTTC
CASSLDRVGGYTF
>NA|TRBD2|TRBJ2-1|TRBV19
TGTGCCAGCAAGGGGGGACTAGCGGGAGCACAGTCCTACAATGAGCAGTTCTTC
CASKGGLAGAQSYNEQFF
>once|TRBD1|TRBJ2-5|TRBV3-1/TRBV3-2
TGTGCCAGCAGCCAAGCAGGGGGCCAAGAGACCCAGTACTTC
CASSQAGGQETQYF
>NA|TRBD2|TRBJ2-6|TRBV5-4
TGTGTCTGGCGGGGGGTTGGTGCTGGGGCCAACGTCCTGACTTTC
CVWRGVGAGANVLTF
>NA|NA|TRBJ1-5|TRBV7-9
TGTGCCAGCAGCTTAGTGGACAGCGATCAGCCCCAGCATTTT
CASSLVDSDQPQHF